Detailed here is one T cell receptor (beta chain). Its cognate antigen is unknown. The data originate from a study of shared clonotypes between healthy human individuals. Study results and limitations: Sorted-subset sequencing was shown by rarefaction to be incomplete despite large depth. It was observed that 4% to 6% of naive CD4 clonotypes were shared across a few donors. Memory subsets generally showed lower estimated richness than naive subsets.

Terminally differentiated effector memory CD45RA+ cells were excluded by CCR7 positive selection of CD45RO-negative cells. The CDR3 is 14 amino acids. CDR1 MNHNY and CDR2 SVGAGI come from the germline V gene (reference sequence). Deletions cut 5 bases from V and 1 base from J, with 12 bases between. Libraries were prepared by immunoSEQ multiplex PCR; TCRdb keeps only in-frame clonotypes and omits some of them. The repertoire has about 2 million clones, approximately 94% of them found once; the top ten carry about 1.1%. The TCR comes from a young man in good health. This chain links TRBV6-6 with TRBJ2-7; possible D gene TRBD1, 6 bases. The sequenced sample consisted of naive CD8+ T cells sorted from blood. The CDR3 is CASSPWTESYEQYF. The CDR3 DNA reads TGTGCCAGCAGTCCCTGGACAGAATCCTACGAGCAGTACTTC.